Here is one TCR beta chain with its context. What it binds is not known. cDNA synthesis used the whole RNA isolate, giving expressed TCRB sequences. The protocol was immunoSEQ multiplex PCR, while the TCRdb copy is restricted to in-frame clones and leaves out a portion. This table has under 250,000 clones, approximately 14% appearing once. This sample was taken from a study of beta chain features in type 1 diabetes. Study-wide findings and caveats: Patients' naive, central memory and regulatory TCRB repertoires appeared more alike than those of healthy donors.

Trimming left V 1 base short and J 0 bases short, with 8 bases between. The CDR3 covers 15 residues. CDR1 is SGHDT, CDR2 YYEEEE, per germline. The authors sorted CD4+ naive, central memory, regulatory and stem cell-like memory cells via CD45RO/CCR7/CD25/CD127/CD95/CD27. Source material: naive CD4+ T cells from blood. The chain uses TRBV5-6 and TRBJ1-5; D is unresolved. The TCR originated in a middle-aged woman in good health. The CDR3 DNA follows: TGTGCCAGCAGCTTGCTACAGCCTAGCAATCAGCCCCAGCATTTT. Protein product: CASSLLQPSNQPQHF.